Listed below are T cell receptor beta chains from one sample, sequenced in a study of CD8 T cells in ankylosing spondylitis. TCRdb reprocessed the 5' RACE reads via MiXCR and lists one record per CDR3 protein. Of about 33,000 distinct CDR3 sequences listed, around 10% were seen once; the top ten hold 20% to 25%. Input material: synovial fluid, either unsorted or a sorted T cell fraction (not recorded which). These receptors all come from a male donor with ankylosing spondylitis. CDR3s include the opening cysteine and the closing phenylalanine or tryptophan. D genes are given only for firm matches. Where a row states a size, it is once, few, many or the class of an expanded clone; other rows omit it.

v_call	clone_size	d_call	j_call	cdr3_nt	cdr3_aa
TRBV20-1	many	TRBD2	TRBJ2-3	TGCAGTGCCATAGCGGGCCCGATCACAGATACGCAGTATTTT	CSAIAGPITDTQYF
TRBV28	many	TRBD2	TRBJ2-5	TGTGCCAGCAGCTTACTAGCGGGAGTGGAGACCCAGTACTTC	CASSLLAGVETQYF
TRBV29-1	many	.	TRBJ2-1	TGCAGCGTTGACCACGGGAGCTCCTACAATGAGCAGTTCTTC	CSVDHGSSYNEQFF
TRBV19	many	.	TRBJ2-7	TGTGCCAGTAGTATCGGAGGACGGGAGCAGTACTTC	CASSIGGREQYF
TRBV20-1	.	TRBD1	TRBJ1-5	TGCAGTGCTGGAGGACAGGGTGATGTTCAGCCCCAGCATTTT	CSAGGQGDVQPQHF
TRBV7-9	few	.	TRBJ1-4	TGTGCCAGCAGCTTAAACGATGAAAAACTGTTTTTT	CASSLNDEKLFF
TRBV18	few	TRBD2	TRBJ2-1	TGTGCCAGCTCGCAACGCGGGAGAGTAGCCTACAATGAGCAGTTCTTC	CASSQRGRVAYNEQFF
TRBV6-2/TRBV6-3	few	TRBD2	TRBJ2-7	TGTGCCAGCAGTCGCGGACTAGCGGGAGAGATGGGTGAGCAGTACTTC	CASSRGLAGEMGEQYF
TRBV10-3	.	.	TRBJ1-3	TGTGCCATCAGTGAGGTGAAAAACACCATATATTTT	CAISEVKNTIYF
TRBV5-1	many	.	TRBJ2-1	TGCGCCAGCAGCTTGGAGGCCAGAACAAGACTAAGCGGGCCCTACAATGAGCAGTTCTTC	CASSLEARTRLSGPYNEQFF
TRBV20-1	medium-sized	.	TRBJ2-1	TGCAGTGCTAGAGGCCGAGCGGAACTAGGATCCAATGAGCAGTTCTTC	CSARGRAELGSNEQFF
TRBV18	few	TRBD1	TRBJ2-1	TGTGCCAGCATTACACCCGGGACAGAAGACAATGAGCAGTTCTTC	CASITPGTEDNEQFF
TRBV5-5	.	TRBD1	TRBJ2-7	TGTGCCAGCAGCTTGGGGGGACAGGCGACCTACGAGCAGTACTTC	CASSLGGQATYEQYF
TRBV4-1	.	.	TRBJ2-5	TGCGCCAGCAGCCAAGAACAGGGTTGGGAGACCCAGTACTTC	CASSQEQGWETQYF
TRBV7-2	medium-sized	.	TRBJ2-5	TGTGCCAGCAGCTTACCTCAGGGCTGGTTGGAGACCCAGTACTTC	CASSLPQGWLETQYF